Each of the 30 T cell receptor beta chains below was sequenced from the same sample in a study of PD-1 blockade in classical Hodgkin lymphoma. Method: immunoSEQ multiplex PCR; TCRdb's copy keeps in-frame clones and lacks some. The sample yields more than 90,000 clones, roughly 81% seen once. Following autologous stem cell transplantation, relapse occurred in every patient, and exposure to brentuximab vedotin varied. This specimen consisted of peripheral blood mononuclear cells (PBMCs), obtained before the second cycle of nivolumab. All receptors derive from a human donor with classical Hodgkin lymphoma.

This chain joins TRBV11-3 and TRBJ2-1, with TRBD2 matching 10 bases. Looked up from germline, CDR1 is SGHNT and CDR2 is YENEEA. This CDR3 comprises 15 residues. After removal of 5 bases from V and 7 bases from J, the junction contained 8 bases not matched to a gene. CDR3 DNA: TGTGCCAGCAGCACAGCGGGAGGGCTCTGGAATGAGCAGTTCTTC. Amino acid sequence: CASSTAGGLWNEQFF.

V and J are TRBV19 and TRBJ1-4; no firm D call. The V and J ends lost 3 bases and 0 bases respectively, with 14 bases between them. The CDR3 runs 17 residues. Germline V CDR1 and CDR2: LNHDA, SQIVND (reference sequence). The CDR3 DNA reads as TGTGCCAGTAGTATCATGATGCAGACTGCAACTAATGAAAAACTGTTTTTT. This codes for CASSIMMQTATNEKLFF.

V is TRBV4-3 and J is TRBJ2-7; 9 bases line up with TRBD2. The CDR3 runs 13 residues. Germline V gives CDR1 LGHNA, CDR2 YSLEER. After removal of 4 bases from V and 5 bases from J, the junction contained 3 bases not matched to a gene. The CDR3 coding sequence is TGCGCCAGCAGCCGGCAGCGGGAGGACGAGCAGTACTTC. This gives the protein CASSRQREDEQYF.

The V call is TRBV7-2, the J call TRBJ2-2, with no clear D. This CDR3 is built from 15 residues. With 0 bases removed from V and 2 bases from J, the gap between germline ends came to 7 bases. Per germline, CDR1 SGHTA and CDR2 FQGNSA. This chain's CDR3 is CASSLAVANTGELFF. The DNA for the CDR3 is TGTGCCAGCAGCTTAGCGGTAGCCAACACCGGGGAGCTGTTTTTT.

The genes are TRBV30 and TRBJ2-1; a weak D match, TRBD2 (5 bases). V was cut by 2 bases and J by 4 bases, with 9 bases left in between. Germline CDR1 and CDR2: GTSNPN and SVGIG (reference sequence). The CDR3 contains 13 residues. The CDR3 bases are TGTGCCTGGAGTTCTGGCGGGTACAATGAGCAGTTCTTC. Translating it yields CAWSSGGYNEQFF.

The CDR3 region is CASSQDPSGRTFQFF. As DNA, the CDR3 is TGCGCCAGCAGCCAAGATCCCAGCGGGAGGACGTTTCAGTTCTTC. The chain employs TRBV4-3 and TRBJ2-1; 9 nucleotides line up with TRBD2. Germline V CDR1 and CDR2: LGHNA, YSLEER. The CDR3 spans 15 residues. The V and J ends lost 0 bases and 13 bases, in that order; junction bases with no gene match: 10.

The chain links TRBV27 to TRBJ1-1; possible D gene TRBD1, 5 bases. CDR3 size: 15 residues. Germline V gene sequence: CDR1 MNHEY, CDR2 SMNVEV (reference sequence). Trimming stripped 6 bases from V and 3 bases from J, with 17 bases between. CDR3 in amino acids: CASRSRGRAHTEAFF. CDR3 in DNA: TGTGCCAGCAGGTCCCGGGGGAGAGCTCACACTGAAGCTTTCTTT.

The CDR3 is CASSDPGTGENIQYF. Here the CDR3 DNA reads TGTGCCAGCAGTGACCCGGGGACAGGGGAAAACATTCAGTACTTC. This chain uses TRBV25-1 with TRBJ2-4; 10 bases are a match to TRBD1. Germline V gene lookup returns CDR1 MGHDK and CDR2 SYGVNS. V lost 3 bases, J lost 5 bases, and 4 bases stayed unmatched. This CDR3 is built from 15 residues.

This sequence joins TRBV7-3 and TRBJ2-2; possibly TRBD2 for D (6 bases). Germline V gives CDR1 SGHTA, CDR2 FQGTGA. Between the trimmed V and J ends, which lost 5 bases and 4 bases, there was a span of 14 bases. This CDR3 comprises 15 residues. The CDR3 region is CASSDGRGSTGELFF. The CDR3 region has the DNA TGTGCCAGCAGCGATGGTCGGGGGAGCACCGGGGAGCTGTTTTTT.

This chain links TRBV10-3 with TRBJ2-5; D gene ambiguous. The CDR3 extends over 12 amino acids. V was clipped by 6 bases and J by 2 bases, with 7 bases between them. Per the germline V gene, CDR1 is ENHRY and CDR2 is SYGVKD. The CDR3 sequence: CAISTEQETQYF. The CDR3 bases are TGTGCCATCAGCACAGAACAAGAGACCCAGTACTTC.

This chain links TRBV5-1 with TRBJ2-7; 8 bases fit TRBD1. From germline, CDR1 is SGHRS and CDR2 YFSETQ. The CDR3 is 15 amino acids. Trimming cost V 0 bases and J 0 bases; bases outside gene matches: 2. The CDR3 here is CASSLGDRSSYEQYF. The CDR3 coding sequence is TGCGCCAGCAGCTTGGGGGACAGGAGCTCCTACGAGCAGTACTTC.

The J gene is TRBJ2-1, the V gene TRBV6-5; perhaps TRBD2 as D (6 bases). Germline values: CDR1 MNHEY, CDR2 SVGAGI. Trimming shortened V by 6 bases and J by 0 bases, and 12 bases separated the two germline ends. The length of the CDR3 is 15 residues. The chain's CDR3 is CASSKGTGSYNEQFF. In nucleotides, the CDR3 is TGTGCCAGCAGCAAAGGGACTGGCTCCTACAATGAGCAGTTCTTC.

The J gene is TRBJ2-5, the V gene TRBV18, with D unresolved. The length of the CDR3 is 12 residues. Germline V CDR1 and CDR2: KGHSH, LQKENI. V lost 3 bases and J lost 5, with 7 bases in between. CDR3 amino acids: CASSPLRETQYF. CDR3 sequence (DNA): TGTGCCAGCTCACCCCTTCGGGAGACCCAGTACTTC.

The chain combines TRBV11-2 with TRBJ1-2, with D hard to call. Trimming removed 1 base from V and 6 bases from J, with 9 bases in between. Germline V lookup: CDR1 SGHAT, CDR2 FQNNGV. The CDR3 runs 13 residues. The CDR3 loop is CASSLGEANGYTF. The CDR3, as DNA: TGTGCCAGCAGCTTAGGTGAGGCGAATGGCTACACCTTC.

This clone has a handful of counts. CDR3 coding DNA: TGCGCCAGCAGCCAAAAGGCCGCGGCGAACACTGAAGCTTTCTTT. It translates to CASSQKAAANTEAFF. The V and J genes are TRBV4-1 and TRBJ1-1; no reliable D call. This CDR3 comprises 15 residues. The germline V gene has CDR1 MGHRA and CDR2 YSYEKL. V lost 2 bases, J lost 1 base, and 11 bases lay in between.

V usage is TRBV18 and J usage is TRBJ2-7, with a tentative D call TRBD2 (6 bases). Germline V gene lookup returns CDR1 KGHSH and CDR2 LQKENI. The CDR3 totals 13 residues. The V end lost 3 bases, the J end lost 6 bases, and 12 bases lay between the germline ends. CDR3 DNA sequence: TGTGCCAGCTCACCGGACCTGGGGGGCGAGCAGTACTTC. It is translated as CASSPDLGGEQYF.

The genes are TRBV5-1 and TRBJ2-7; D is possibly TRBD1 (7 bases). Trimming cost V 4 bases and J 3 bases, with 23 bases left between them. The CDR3 totals 17 residues. Germline V gene data show CDR1 as SGHRS and CDR2 as YFSETQ. The CDR3: CASSRSGERQGGYEQYF. CDR3 nucleotides: TGCGCCAGCAGCCGGTCCGGAGAGAGACAGGGAGGCTACGAGCAGTACTTC.

The V call is TRBV6-5, the J call TRBJ1-1, with D maybe TRBD1 (6 bases). CDR3 length equals 14 residues. V dropped 5 bases and J dropped 4 bases, with 14 bases sitting between them. Germline-derived CDR1 and CDR2 are MNHEY and SVGAGI. Written as DNA, the CDR3 is TGTGCCAGCAGTCCTGTAGGGGGGGCCACTGAAGCTTTCTTT. Amino acid sequence: CASSPVGGATEAFF.

The chain recombines TRBV5-5 with TRBJ1-2; D gene unclear. The CDR3 runs 13 residues. The ends were cut back, 1 base at V and 4 bases at J, with 8 bases in the middle. The V gene's germline CDR1 is SGHKS and CDR2 YYEKEE (reference sequence). CDR3 residues: CASSLKVGYGYTF. CDR3 bases: TGTGCCAGCAGCTTGAAGGTAGGCTATGGCTACACCTTC.

This chain links TRBV6-5 with TRBJ1-5; D remains ambiguous. Trimming pared 6 bases from V and 7 bases from J, leaving 16 bases between. The CDR3 extends over 14 amino acids. Germline loops: CDR1 MNHEY, CDR2 SVGAGI. CDR3 loop: CASSRLGSVQPQHF. CDR3 nucleotide sequence: TGTGCCAGCAGCCGCCTAGGGTCAGTGCAGCCCCAGCATTTT.

This sequence joins TRBV19 and TRBJ2-5; 12 nucleotides agree with TRBD2. CDR1 LNHDA and CDR2 SQIVND come from the germline V gene (reference sequence). This CDR3 contains 17 residues. Trimming removed 3 bases from V and 0 bases from J; junction bases left unmatched: 5. CDR3 sequence (DNA): TGTGCCAGTAGTATCCCCCGGACTAGCGGGGACCAAGAGACCCAGTACTTC. This encodes CASSIPRTSGDQETQYF.

The chain uses TRBV4-3 and TRBJ1-4, with a possible D match to TRBD1 (6 bases). The CDR3 runs 14 residues. Trimming stripped 5 bases from V and 4 bases from J, with 11 bases between. Germline V gene sequence: CDR1 LGHNA, CDR2 YSLEER. In DNA, the CDR3 is TGCGCCAGCAGCTGGACAGTTAATAATGAAAAACTGTTTTTT. Its protein is CASSWTVNNEKLFF.

In its sample, this clone was seen a few times. J is TRBJ2-2 and V is TRBV19, with no clear D. The CDR3 is 13 residues long. The germline gives CDR1 LNHDA, CDR2 SQIVND (reference sequence). The V end was cut by 7 bases, the J end by 4 bases, with 10 bases between. CDR3 residues: CASKGRSTGELFF. CDR3 bases: TGTGCCAGTAAGGGCCGTAGCACCGGGGAGCTGTTTTTT.

The V call is TRBV28, the J call TRBJ2-2; D is unclear. The CDR3 loop spans 12 amino acids. The V gene's germline CDR1 is MDHEN and CDR2 SYDVKM. The V end lost 5 bases, the J end lost 4 bases, and 5 bases lay between the germline ends. The CDR3 DNA follows: TGTGCCAGCAGTCTCTTCACCGGGGAGCTGTTTTTT. Its protein is CASSLFTGELFF.

The rearrangement links TRBV18 to TRBJ1-1, with D unresolved. V was cut by 3 bases and J by 5 bases, with 10 bases left in between. Germline assignment: CDR1 KGHSH and CDR2 LQKENI. The CDR3 runs 13 residues. This chain's CDR3 is CASSPAEGTEAFF. CDR3 nucleotides: TGTGCCAGCTCACCCGCGGAGGGTACTGAAGCTTTCTTT.

V usage is TRBV2 and J usage is TRBJ2-3; no reliable D call. This CDR3 comprises 12 residues. V was pared by 7 bases and J by 5 bases, with 10 bases between. CDR1 and CDR2 from the germline V gene are SNHLY and FYNNEI. CDR3 region: CASNPVGDTQYF. The CDR3 nucleotides read TGTGCCAGCAACCCCGTTGGAGATACGCAGTATTTT.

The chain couples TRBV12-5 to TRBJ2-1, with a possible D match to TRBD2 (6 bases). From germline, CDR1 is LGHNT and CDR2 FRNRAP. V dropped 1 base and J dropped 4 bases, with 14 bases sitting between them. The CDR3 consists of 16 residues. The CDR3 here is CASGLAPAGSYNEQFF. CDR3 nucleotide sequence: TGTGCTAGTGGTTTGGCCCCAGCGGGCTCGTACAATGAGCAGTTCTTC.

The genes are TRBV5-1 and TRBJ2-1; 9 nucleotides align to TRBD2. This CDR3 region has 15 residues. CDR1 is SGHRS and CDR2 is YFSETQ in the germline V gene. Losses at the gene ends were 4 bases for V and 4 bases for J; bases not matched to a gene: 6. The CDR3 sequence: CASSTLAGGYNEQFF. CDR3 bases: TGCGCCAGCAGCACACTAGCGGGTGGATACAATGAGCAGTTCTTC.

V is TRBV28 and J is TRBJ2-5, with unresolved D. CDR3 length equals 14 residues. Germline CDR1 reads MDHEN; CDR2 reads SYDVKM. The V and J ends lost 7 bases and 2 bases respectively, with 14 bases between them. The chain's CDR3 is CASNPSGPQETQYF. The CDR3 nucleotides are TGTGCCAGCAACCCTTCAGGACCGCAAGAGACCCAGTACTTC. Full variable domain (remainder filled in from reference TRBV28 and TRBJ2-5): DVKVTQSSRYLVKRTGEKVFLECVQDMDHENMFWYRQDPGLGLRLIYFSYDVKMKEKGDIPEGYSVSREKKERFSLILESASTNQTSMYLCASNPSGPQETQYFGPGTRLLVL.

This clone was observed a single time. The chain uses TRBV5-4 and TRBJ1-2; 11 bases fit TRBD1. The V segment lost 4 bases and the J segment 5 bases; nucleotides outside the gene matches: 10. The CDR3 is 16 residues long. Per the germline V gene, CDR1 is SGHNT and CDR2 is YYREEE (reference sequence). The CDR3 nucleotides are TGTGCCAGCAGCCCCGGGACAGGGGGTTCGGGTTATGGCTACACCTTC. It specifies CASSPGTGGSGYGYTF.